This TCR beta chain was identified during a study of CD8 T cells in ankylosing spondylitis. CDR1 is SQVTM and CDR2 is ANQGSEA in the germline V gene. The CDR3 is made up of 13 amino acids. Trimming took 6 bases from V and 8 from J; bases not matched to a gene: 8. As concerns this clonotype: Its antigen is unknown.

Libraries of TCR beta came from quantitative 5'-RACE with molecular barcodes. TCRdb recomputed calls from the 5' RACE reads with MiXCR, one row per CDR3 protein. The sample records approximately 150,000 distinct CDR3 sequences, 17% being singletons. Findings and caveats of the study: Past research had described some motif variants in reactive arthritis synovial fluid and blood. Clones linked with disease were CD8+ and fairly uncommon in the peripheral blood. One TCR beta motif, made up of about 8 highly homologous variants, appeared characteristic of ankylosing spondylitis blood. In ankylosing spondylitis patients, matched synovial fluid reportedly showed significant enrichment of disease-linked clones.

Sequencing used blood, either unsorted or a sorted T cell fraction (not recorded which). The sequence was obtained from a male donor with ankylosing spondylitis. The genes are TRBV29-1 and TRBJ2-2, with 8 bases lining up with TRBD1. CDR3 sequence reads: CSVRTGYEGELFF. The DNA of the CDR3 is TGCAGCGTACGGACAGGGTACGAGGGGGAGCTGTTTTTT.